This T cell receptor beta chain was identified during a study of siplizumab effects on memory and regulatory T cells. General study findings and limits: Under siplizumab, alloreactive sequences traced to unstimulated CD4+ memory cells were significantly reduced. Siplizumab conditions gave an average of approximately 70% Treg-derived mappable alloreactive CD4+ clones, versus approximately 27% for controls. An assignable phenotype, naive or memory, was missing from roughly 80-95% of proliferating CD4+ or CD8+ clones.

V lost 0 bases and J 3 bases, leaving 12 bases between the germline ends. CDR1 and CDR2 (germline): SGDLS, YYNGEE. This CDR3 comprises 15 residues. Note on this clone: Its antigen is undetermined.

This table comes from immunoSEQ multiplex PCR, and its TCRdb copy is limited to in-frame clones, with some not included. The data contain some 96,000 clones, more than 90% of them singletons. This clonotype was obtained from a human donor in good health. V gene TRBV9 combines with J gene TRBJ1-2; unclear D gene. Material: CD4+ T cells sorted from blood. CDR3 residues: CASSVGVGLDYGYTF. The CDR3 DNA follows: TGTGCCAGCAGCGTAGGGGTAGGGTTGGACTATGGCTACACCTTC.